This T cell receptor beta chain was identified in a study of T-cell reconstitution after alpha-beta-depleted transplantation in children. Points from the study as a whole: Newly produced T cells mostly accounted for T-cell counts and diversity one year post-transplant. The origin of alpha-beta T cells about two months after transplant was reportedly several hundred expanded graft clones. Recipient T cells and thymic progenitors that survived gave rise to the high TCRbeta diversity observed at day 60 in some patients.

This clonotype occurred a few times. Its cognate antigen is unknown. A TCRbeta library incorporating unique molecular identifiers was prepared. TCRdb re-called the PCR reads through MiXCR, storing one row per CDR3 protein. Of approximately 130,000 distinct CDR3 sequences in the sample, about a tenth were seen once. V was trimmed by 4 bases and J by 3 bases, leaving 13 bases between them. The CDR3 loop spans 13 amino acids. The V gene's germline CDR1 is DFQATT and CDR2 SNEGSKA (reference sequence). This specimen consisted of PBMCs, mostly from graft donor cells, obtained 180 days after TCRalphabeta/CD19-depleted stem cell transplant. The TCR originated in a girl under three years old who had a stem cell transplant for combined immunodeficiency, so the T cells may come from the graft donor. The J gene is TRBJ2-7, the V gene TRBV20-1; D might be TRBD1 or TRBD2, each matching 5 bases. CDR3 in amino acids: CSANRDPRYEQYF. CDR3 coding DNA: TGCAGTGCTAACCGGGACCCTCGCTACGAGCAGTACTTC.